This TCR beta chain was documented in a study of blood T cell repertoires in COVID-19. Method: immunoSEQ multiplex PCR; TCRdb's copy keeps in-frame clones and lacks some. The data show 120,000 to 150,000 clones, 70% to 90% seen once. Germline V gene sequence: CDR1 MNHEY, CDR2 SVGEGT. The CDR3 contains 16 residues. The ends lost 6 bases at V and 3 bases at J; junction bases unmatched: 10. The source is a woman under 40 with acute COVID-19. The specimen sequenced was PBMCs or T cells enriched from blood (not recorded which). V gene TRBV6-2 or TRBV6-3 combines with J gene TRBJ2-7; 11 positions agree with TRBD2. The CDR3 bases are TGTGCCAGCAGCGAAATCGGACTAGCGGGCTACTACGAGCAGTACTTC. Its translation is CASSEIGLAGYYEQYF.